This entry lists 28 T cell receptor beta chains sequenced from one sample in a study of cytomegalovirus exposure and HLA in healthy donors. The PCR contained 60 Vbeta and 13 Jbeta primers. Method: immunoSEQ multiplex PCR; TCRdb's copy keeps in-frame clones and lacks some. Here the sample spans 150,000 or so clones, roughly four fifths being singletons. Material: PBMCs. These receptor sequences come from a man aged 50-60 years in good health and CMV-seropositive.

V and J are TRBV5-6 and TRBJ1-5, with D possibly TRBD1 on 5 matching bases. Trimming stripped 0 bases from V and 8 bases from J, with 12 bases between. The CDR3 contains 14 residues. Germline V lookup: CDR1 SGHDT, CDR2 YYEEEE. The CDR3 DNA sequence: TGTGCCAGCAGCTTGGGGAGGGGATCGAAGCCCCAGCATTTT. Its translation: CASSLGRGSKPQHF.

DNA of the CDR3: TGCGCCAGCAGCTTGTCGGGGGACTACAATGAGCAGTTCTTC. Protein sequence: CASSLSGDYNEQFF. This chain connects TRBV5-1 to TRBJ2-1, with D possibly TRBD2 on 6 matching bases. CDR1 is SGHRS, CDR2 YFSETQ, per germline. Trimming pared 1 base from V and 3 bases from J, leaving 8 bases between. CDR3 size: 14 residues.

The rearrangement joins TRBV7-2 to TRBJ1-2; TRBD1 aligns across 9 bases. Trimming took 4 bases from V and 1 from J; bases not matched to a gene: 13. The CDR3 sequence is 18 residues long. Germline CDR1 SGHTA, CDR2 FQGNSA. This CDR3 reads CASSSPGQGNRGNYGYTF. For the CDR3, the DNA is TGTGCCAGCAGCTCCCCGGGACAGGGTAATAGGGGTAACTATGGCTACACCTTC.

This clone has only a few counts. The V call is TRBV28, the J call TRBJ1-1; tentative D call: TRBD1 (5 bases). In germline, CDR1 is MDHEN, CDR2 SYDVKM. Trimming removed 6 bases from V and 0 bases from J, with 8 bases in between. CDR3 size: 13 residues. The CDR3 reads CASRQDLNTEAFF. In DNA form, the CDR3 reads TGTGCCAGCAGACAGGATTTGAACACTGAAGCTTTCTTT.

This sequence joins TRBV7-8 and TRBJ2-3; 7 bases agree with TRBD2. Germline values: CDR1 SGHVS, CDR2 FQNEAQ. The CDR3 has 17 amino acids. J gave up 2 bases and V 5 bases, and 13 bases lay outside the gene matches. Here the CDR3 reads CASSLGGAGDVTDTQYF. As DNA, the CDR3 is TGTGCCAGCAGCCTCGGCGGGGCGGGGGACGTCACAGATACGCAGTATTTT.

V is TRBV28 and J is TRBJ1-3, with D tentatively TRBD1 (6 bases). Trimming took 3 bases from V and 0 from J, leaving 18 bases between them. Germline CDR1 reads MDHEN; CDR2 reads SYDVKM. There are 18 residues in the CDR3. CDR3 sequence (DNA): TGTGCCAGCAGTTTCGGCAGGGGCACCGGTGTCTCTGGAAACACCATATATTTT. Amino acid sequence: CASSFGRGTGVSGNTIYF.

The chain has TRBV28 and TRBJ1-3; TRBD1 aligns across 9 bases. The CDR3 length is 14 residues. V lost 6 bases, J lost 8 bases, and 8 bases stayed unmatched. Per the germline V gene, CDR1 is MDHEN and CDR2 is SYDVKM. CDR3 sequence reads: CASSWGQGMDTIYF. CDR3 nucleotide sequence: TGTGCCAGCAGCTGGGGACAGGGAATGGACACCATATATTTT.

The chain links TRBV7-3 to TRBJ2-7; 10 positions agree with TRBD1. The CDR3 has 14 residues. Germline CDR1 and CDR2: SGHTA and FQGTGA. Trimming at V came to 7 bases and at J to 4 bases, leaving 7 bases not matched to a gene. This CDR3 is CASTVPGQGYEQYF. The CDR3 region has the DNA TGTGCCAGCACCGTACCGGGACAGGGGTACGAGCAGTACTTC. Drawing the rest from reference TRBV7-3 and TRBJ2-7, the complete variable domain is GAGVSQTPSNKVTEKGKYVELRCDPISGHTALYWYRQSLGQGPEFLIYFQGTGAADDSGLPNDRFFAVRPEGSVSTLKIQRTERGDSAVYLCASTVPGQGYEQYFGPGTRLTVT.

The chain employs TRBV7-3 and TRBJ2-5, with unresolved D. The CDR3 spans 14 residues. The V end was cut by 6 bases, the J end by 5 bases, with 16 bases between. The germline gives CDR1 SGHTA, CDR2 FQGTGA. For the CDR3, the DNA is TGTGCCAGCAGGCCCACCCCTAGTGGGGAGACCCAGTACTTC. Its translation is CASRPTPSGETQYF.

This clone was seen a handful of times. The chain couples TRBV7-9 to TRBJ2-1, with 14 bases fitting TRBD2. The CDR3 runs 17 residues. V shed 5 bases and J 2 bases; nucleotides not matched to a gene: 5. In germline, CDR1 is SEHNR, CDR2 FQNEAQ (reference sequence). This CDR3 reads CASSPPGLAGAYNEQFF. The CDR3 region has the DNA TGTGCCAGCAGCCCCCCGGGACTAGCGGGGGCCTACAATGAGCAGTTCTTC.

In nucleotides, the CDR3 is TGTGCCAGCACCACAGCCCAGGGTATGGGAAACATTCAGTACTTC. This translates into CASTTAQGMGNIQYF. The V call is TRBV2, the J call TRBJ2-4; perhaps TRBD1 as D (5 bases). Germline CDR1 SNHLY, CDR2 FYNNEI. The CDR3 is made up of 15 amino acids. V was pared by 7 bases and J by 6 bases, with 19 bases between.

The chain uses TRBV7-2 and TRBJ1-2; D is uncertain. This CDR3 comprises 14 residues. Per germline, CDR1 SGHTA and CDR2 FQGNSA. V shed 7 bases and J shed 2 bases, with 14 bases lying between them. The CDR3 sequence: CASTSEGRNYGYTF. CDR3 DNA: TGTGCCAGCACCTCGGAGGGTAGGAACTATGGCTACACCTTC.

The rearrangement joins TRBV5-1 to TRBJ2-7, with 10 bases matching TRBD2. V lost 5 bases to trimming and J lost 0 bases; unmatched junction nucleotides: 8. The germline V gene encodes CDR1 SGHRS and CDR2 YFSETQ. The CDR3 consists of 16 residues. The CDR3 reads CASRRTSGENSYEQYF. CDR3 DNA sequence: TGCGCCAGCAGACGAACTAGCGGGGAAAACTCCTACGAGCAGTACTTC.

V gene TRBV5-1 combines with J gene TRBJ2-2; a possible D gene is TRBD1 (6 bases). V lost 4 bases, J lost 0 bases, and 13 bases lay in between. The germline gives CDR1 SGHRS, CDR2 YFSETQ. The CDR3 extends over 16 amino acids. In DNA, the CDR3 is TGCGCCAGCAGCCGGCTTGGGACAACGAACACCGGGGAGCTGTTTTTT. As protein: CASSRLGTTNTGELFF.

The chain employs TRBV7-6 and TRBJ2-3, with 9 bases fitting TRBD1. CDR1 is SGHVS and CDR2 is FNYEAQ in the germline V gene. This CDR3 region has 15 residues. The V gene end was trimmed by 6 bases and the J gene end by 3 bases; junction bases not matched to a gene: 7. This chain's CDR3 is CASSRGTGLTDTQYF. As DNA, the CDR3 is TGTGCCAGCAGTCGTGGGACAGGGTTGACAGATACGCAGTATTTT.

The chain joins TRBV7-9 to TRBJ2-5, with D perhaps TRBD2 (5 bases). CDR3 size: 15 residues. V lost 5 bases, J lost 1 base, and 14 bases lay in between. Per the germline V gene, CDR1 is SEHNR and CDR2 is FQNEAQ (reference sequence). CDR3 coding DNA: TGTGCCAGCAGCCTTCGTAGAAGCGGCCAAGAGACCCAGTACTTC. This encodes CASSLRRSGQETQYF.

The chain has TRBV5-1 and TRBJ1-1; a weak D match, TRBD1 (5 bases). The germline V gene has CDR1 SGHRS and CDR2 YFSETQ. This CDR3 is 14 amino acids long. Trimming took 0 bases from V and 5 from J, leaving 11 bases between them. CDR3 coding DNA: TGCGCCAGCAGCTTGGTGGATACAGGTACTGAAGCTTTCTTT. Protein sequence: CASSLVDTGTEAFF. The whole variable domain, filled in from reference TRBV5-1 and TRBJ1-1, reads KAGVTQTPRYLIKTRGQQVTLSCSPISGHRSVSWYQQTPGQGLQFLFEYFSETQRNKGNFPGRFSGRQFSNSRSEMNVSTLELGDSALYLCASSLVDTGTEAFFGQGTRLTVV.

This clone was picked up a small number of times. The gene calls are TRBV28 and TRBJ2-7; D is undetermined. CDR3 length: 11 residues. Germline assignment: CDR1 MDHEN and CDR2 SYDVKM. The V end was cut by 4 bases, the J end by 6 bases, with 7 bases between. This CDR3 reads CASSSPVEQYF. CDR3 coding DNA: TGTGCCAGCAGTTCACCGGTCGAGCAGTACTTC.

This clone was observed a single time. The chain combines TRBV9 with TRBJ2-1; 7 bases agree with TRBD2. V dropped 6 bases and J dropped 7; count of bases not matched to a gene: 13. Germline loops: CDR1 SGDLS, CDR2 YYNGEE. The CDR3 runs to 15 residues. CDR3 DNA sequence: TGTGCCAGCAACTCTGGCGGGAGTTTTGGGAATGAGCAGTTCTTC. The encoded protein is CASNSGGSFGNEQFF.

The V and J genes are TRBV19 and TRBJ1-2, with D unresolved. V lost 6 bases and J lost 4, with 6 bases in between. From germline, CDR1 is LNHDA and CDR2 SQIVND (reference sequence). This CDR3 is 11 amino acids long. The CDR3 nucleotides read TGTGCCAGTAGGTCCTTCTATGGCTACACCTTC. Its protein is CASRSFYGYTF.

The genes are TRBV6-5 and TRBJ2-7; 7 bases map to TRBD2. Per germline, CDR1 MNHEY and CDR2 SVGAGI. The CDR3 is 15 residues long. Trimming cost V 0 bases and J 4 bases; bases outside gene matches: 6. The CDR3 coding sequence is TGTGCCAGCAGTTACTCGAATGTCGGGGGGTACGAGCAGTACTTC. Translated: CASSYSNVGGYEQYF.

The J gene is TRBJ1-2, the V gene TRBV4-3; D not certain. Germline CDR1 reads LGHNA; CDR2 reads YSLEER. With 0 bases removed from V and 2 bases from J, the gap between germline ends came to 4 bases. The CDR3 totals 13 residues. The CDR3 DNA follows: TGCGCCAGCAGCCAAGAACAGAACTATGGCTACACCTTC. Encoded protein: CASSQEQNYGYTF.

The CDR3 here is CAISELTSGGYNEQFF. In nucleotides, the CDR3 is TGTGCCATCAGTGAGCTTACTAGCGGGGGCTACAATGAGCAGTTCTTC. This chain joins TRBV10-3 and TRBJ2-1, with 11 bases identical to TRBD2. Germline V CDR1 and CDR2: ENHRY, SYGVKD. Germline trimming cut 2 bases from V and 3 bases from J; bases unmatched to any gene: 3. CDR3 length equals 16 residues.

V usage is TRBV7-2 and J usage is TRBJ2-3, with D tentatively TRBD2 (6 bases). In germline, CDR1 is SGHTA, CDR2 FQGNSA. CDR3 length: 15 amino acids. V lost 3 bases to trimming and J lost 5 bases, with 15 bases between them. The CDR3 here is CASSFAAGGIDTQYF. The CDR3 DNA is TGTGCCAGCAGCTTTGCGGCCGGAGGGATAGATACGCAGTATTTT.

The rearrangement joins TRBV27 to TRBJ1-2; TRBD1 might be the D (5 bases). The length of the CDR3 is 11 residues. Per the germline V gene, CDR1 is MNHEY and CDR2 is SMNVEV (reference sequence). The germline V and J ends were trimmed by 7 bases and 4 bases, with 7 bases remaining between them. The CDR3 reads CASTGGYGYTF. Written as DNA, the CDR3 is TGTGCCAGCACCGGGGGCTATGGCTACACCTTC.

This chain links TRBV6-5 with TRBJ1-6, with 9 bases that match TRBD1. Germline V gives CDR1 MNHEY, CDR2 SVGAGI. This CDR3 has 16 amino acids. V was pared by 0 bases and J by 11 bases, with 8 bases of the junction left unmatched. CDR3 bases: TGTGCCAGCAGTTACTCTCTGGGACAGGGAAATACACCCCTCCACTTT. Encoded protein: CASSYSLGQGNTPLHF.

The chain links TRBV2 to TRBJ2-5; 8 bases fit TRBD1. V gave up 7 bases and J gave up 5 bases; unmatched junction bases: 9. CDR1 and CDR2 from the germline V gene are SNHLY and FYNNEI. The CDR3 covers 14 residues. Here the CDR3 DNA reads TGTGCCAGCAAAGTATCAGGGGGCCGGGAGACCCAGTACTTC. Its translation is CASKVSGGRETQYF.

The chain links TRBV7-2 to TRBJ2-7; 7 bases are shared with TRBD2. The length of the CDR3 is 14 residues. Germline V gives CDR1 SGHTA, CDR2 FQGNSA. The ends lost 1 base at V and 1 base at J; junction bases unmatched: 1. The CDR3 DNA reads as TGTGCCAGCAGCTTAGGGCGGGGGTCCTACGAGCAGTACTTC. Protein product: CASSLGRGSYEQYF.